These 30 T cell receptor beta chains were all obtained from the same sample, sequenced in a study of metastatic and nonmetastatic thyroid tumors. TCRdb reanalyzed the PCR reads with MiXCR. The table shows about 85,000 clones, with around 7.8% occurring only once. Thyroid surgery was performed in patients who had received no treatment beforehand. Material: blood. Source of these receptors: a female donor with papillary thyroid cancer or a benign thyroid nodule (not recorded which). Some clones in this sample may be carry-over from other donors' samples.

In its sample, this clone was seen many times. This same CDR3 is encoded by further DNA sequences in the sample. V and J are TRBV7-3 and TRBJ2-1; D possibly matches TRBD1 or TRBD2 (5 bases each). Germline V lookup: CDR1 SGHTA, CDR2 FQGTGA. The V end lost 4 bases, the J end lost 6 bases, and 13 bases lay between the germline ends. The CDR3 totals 14 residues. In nucleotides, the CDR3 is TGTGCCAGCAGCTCCCCGGGGCAAAGCAATGAGCAGTTCTTC. Encoded protein: CASSSPGQSNEQFF.

This clone was recorded many times. The chain is built from TRBV2 and TRBJ2-1; 10 positions agree with TRBD2. The CDR3 contains 15 residues. The V gene end was trimmed by 4 bases and the J gene end by 3 bases; junction bases not matched to a gene: 3. Per the germline V gene, CDR1 is SNHLY and CDR2 is FYNNEI. The CDR3 DNA is TGTGCCAGCAGTGTAACTAGCGGGATCTACAATGAGCAGTTCTTC. Translation: CASSVTSGIYNEQFF.

The J gene is TRBJ2-2, the V gene TRBV4-2; D is possibly TRBD1 or TRBD2 (6 bases each). The CDR3 runs 16 residues. Germline loops: CDR1 LGHNA, CDR2 YNFKEQ. V lost 0 bases to trimming and J lost 14 bases, with 22 bases between them. CDR3 sequence: CASSQEGGGFAGGLFF. In DNA form, the CDR3 reads TGTGCCAGCAGCCAAGAAGGGGGAGGTTTCGCCGGGGGACTGTTTTTT.

In its sample, this clone was seen many times. This chain uses TRBV6-1 with TRBJ1-1; D gene unclear. Germline V gene data show CDR1 as MNHNS and CDR2 as SASEGT. The CDR3 has 13 amino acids. V gave up 6 bases and J gave up 1 base, with 9 bases separating them. In DNA, the CDR3 is TGTGCCAGCAGATCCAGAGAGAACACTGAAGCTTTCTTT. Translated, it gives CASRSRENTEAFF.

This clone has a count of ten or more. The gene calls are TRBV19 and TRBJ2-3; D may be TRBD2 (6 bases). Germline V gene sequence: CDR1 LNHDA, CDR2 SQIVND (reference sequence). Trimming took off 5 bases at V and 4 bases at J, with 10 bases between the two ends. This CDR3 has 13 residues. The DNA for the CDR3 is TGTGCCAGTAGTCGCGGGGAGCCAGATACGCAGTATTTT. It is translated as CASSRGEPDTQYF.

At least ten counts were recorded for this clone. The rearrangement links TRBV29-1 to TRBJ1-4, with 11 bases fitting TRBD1. The J segment lost 3 bases and the V segment lost 4 bases, leaving 4 bases of the junction unmatched. The CDR3 has 15 residues. Germline V gene data show CDR1 as SQVTM and CDR2 as ANQGSEA. The CDR3 coding sequence is TGCAGCGTTGTGTTGGACAGGGGGCCTAATGAAAAACTGTTTTTT. Its translation: CSVVLDRGPNEKLFF.

This clone was detected ten times or more. The chain combines TRBV6-1 with TRBJ1-6, with D possibly matching TRBD1 (5 bases). Germline CDR1 and CDR2: MNHNS and SASEGT. The CDR3 is 15 residues long. The germline V and J ends were trimmed by 6 bases and 4 bases, with 13 bases remaining between them. The CDR3 reads CASRPPGRYNSPLHF. Written as DNA, the CDR3 is TGTGCCAGCAGGCCTCCGGGACGGTATAATTCACCCCTCCACTTT.

This clone was recorded many times. The rearrangement uses TRBV29-1 and TRBJ2-3; the match to TRBD2 covers 10 bases. The germline V gene has CDR1 SQVTM and CDR2 ANQGSEA. The CDR3 is made up of 13 amino acids. Trimming at V came to 4 bases and at J to 4 bases, leaving 2 bases not matched to a gene. The CDR3 loop is CSVVSGGADTQYF. The DNA for the CDR3 is TGCAGCGTTGTGAGCGGGGGGGCAGATACGCAGTATTTT.

This clone was detected ten times or more. CDR3 nucleotide sequence: TGTGCCAGCAGTCTCCGAGGGGCCGGGGACACTGAAGCTTTCTTT. Amino acid sequence: CASSLRGAGDTEAFF. The rearrangement links TRBV2 to TRBJ1-1, with D tentatively TRBD1 (5 bases). Germline values: CDR1 SNHLY, CDR2 FYNNEI. V lost 5 bases, J lost 3 bases, and 16 bases lay in between. The CDR3 extends over 15 amino acids.

The chain carries TRBV20-1 and TRBJ1-6, with unresolved D. Germline values: CDR1 DFQATT, CDR2 SNEGSKA (reference sequence). V gave up 0 bases and J gave up 7 bases, with 10 bases separating them. This CDR3 has 14 amino acids. The CDR3 DNA reads TGCAGTGCTAGAGATCCGGGCTCCAATTCACCCCTCCACTTT. It yields the protein CSARDPGSNSPLHF.

In its sample, this clone was seen many times. The sample contains more than one DNA sequence encoding this CDR3. This chain joins TRBV2 and TRBJ1-5; possible D gene TRBD1, 5 bases. Germline CDR1 and CDR2: SNHLY and FYNNEI. Trimming pared 3 bases from V and 1 base from J, leaving 10 bases between. This CDR3 comprises 15 residues. Written as DNA, the CDR3 is TGTGCCAGCAGTGAGGGGGGGGAGAGCAATCAGCCCCAGCATTTT. Encoded protein: CASSEGGESNQPQHF.

This clone was counted at least ten times. The V call is TRBV5-4, the J call TRBJ2-3; D not resolved. Germline CDR1 and CDR2: SGHNT and YYREEE (reference sequence). Trimming cost V 2 bases and J 2 bases, with 9 bases left between them. The CDR3 is made up of 14 amino acids. CDR3 amino acids: CASSFPDHTDTQYF. The CDR3 DNA sequence: TGTGCCAGCAGCTTCCCAGACCACACAGATACGCAGTATTTT.

The chain combines TRBV20-1 with TRBJ1-2; tentative D call: TRBD1 (6 bases). The CDR3 has 11 residues. The V and J ends lost 7 bases and 8 bases respectively, with 14 bases between them. From germline, CDR1 is DFQATT and CDR2 SNEGSKA (reference sequence). In nucleotides, the CDR3 is TGCAGTGGGAGGGGGTTAGGAGGCTACACCTTC. It is translated as CSGRGLGGYTF.

This clone showed up many times. The chain is built from TRBV5-1 and TRBJ2-2; no definite D call. The CDR3 spans 13 residues. The germline gives CDR1 SGHRS, CDR2 YFSETQ. V dropped 4 bases and J dropped 10 bases, with 14 bases sitting between them. The CDR3 region has the DNA TGCGCCAGCAGCGTACTTGGGGTCTCGGAGCTGTTTTTT. Protein sequence: CASSVLGVSELFF.

This chain joins TRBV11-2 and TRBJ2-2, with TRBD1 matching over 7 bases. The CDR3 covers 17 residues. V gave up 5 bases and J gave up 5 bases; unmatched junction bases: 14. The germline CDR1 and CDR2 sequences are SGHAT and FQNNGV. This CDR3 is CASSPQKGAKGTGELFF. The CDR3 DNA reads TGTGCCAGCAGCCCCCAAAAGGGGGCTAAAGGAACCGGGGAGCTGTTTTTT.

This CDR3 reads CASSRDHQETQYF. The CDR3 bases are TGTGCCAGCAGCAGGGATCACCAAGAGACCCAGTACTTC. The chain couples TRBV7-9 to TRBJ2-5; no clear D. V was shortened by 5 bases and J by 0 bases, with 7 bases between the two germline ends. Germline CDR1 is SEHNR and CDR2 is FQNEAQ (reference sequence). The CDR3 sequence is 13 residues long.

This clone was counted at least ten times. The chain combines TRBV7-9 with TRBJ2-2; TRBD2 aligns across 10 bases. The CDR3 sequence is 14 residues long. V was pared by 7 bases and J by 6 bases, with 5 bases of the junction left unmatched. CDR1 SEHNR and CDR2 FQNEAQ come from the germline V gene (reference sequence). CDR3 loop: CASTLAGAAGELFF. The CDR3 DNA follows: TGTGCCAGCACTCTAGCGGGGGCGGCCGGGGAGCTGTTTTTT. Full variable domain (missing parts from reference TRBV7-9 and TRBJ2-2): DTGVSQNPRHKITKRGQNVTFRCDPISEHNRLYWYRQTLGQGPEFLTYFQNEAQLEKSRLLSDRFSAERPKGSFSTLEIQRTEQGDSAMYLCASTLAGAAGELFFGEGSRLTVL.

A remark on this clone: A much larger clone differs from this one at a single base, so this may be a read error. The CDR3: CASSSRGGSDAQYF. The CDR3, as DNA: TGTGCCAGCAGCTCAAGAGGGGGGTCGGATGCGCAGTATTTT. The chain combines TRBV7-9 with TRBJ2-3; D possibly uses TRBD1 or TRBD2 (6 bases each). Germline V gives CDR1 SEHNR, CDR2 FQNEAQ (reference sequence). V lost 4 bases and J lost 10, with 18 bases in between. This CDR3 has 14 amino acids.

The table lists this clone with a few counts. The chain carries TRBV27 and TRBJ2-6, with D unresolved. Trimming removed 6 bases at V and 0 bases at J, with 9 bases between. The CDR3 has 15 amino acids. From germline, CDR1 is MNHEY and CDR2 SMNVEV (reference sequence). The CDR3 region has the DNA TGTGCCAGCAGACAACAGCTCTCTGGGGCCAACGTCCTGACTTTC. This encodes CASRQQLSGANVLTF.

This clone was observed a handful of times. This chain uses TRBV6-5 with TRBJ1-3, with no clear D. V lost 5 bases and J 0 bases, leaving 14 bases between the germline ends. Germline loops: CDR1 MNHEY, CDR2 SVGAGI. This CDR3 region has 16 residues. The DNA of the CDR3 is TGTGCCAGCAGTCCCGGGGTGAGGCGCTCTGGAAACACCATATATTTT. It translates to CASSPGVRRSGNTIYF.

In its sample, this clone was seen a few times. The chain has TRBV28 and TRBJ2-7; 10 bases agree with TRBD2. The V and J ends lost 7 bases and 2 bases, in that order; junction bases with no gene match: 2. This CDR3 region has 13 residues. In germline, CDR1 is MDHEN, CDR2 SYDVKM. CDR3 DNA sequence: TGTGCCAGCAAAGCGGGGGGGCCCTACGAGCAGTACTTC. This encodes CASKAGGPYEQYF. The full variable domain, completed using reference TRBV28 and TRBJ2-7, is DVKVTQSSRYLVKRTGEKVFLECVQDMDHENMFWYRQDPGLGLRLIYFSYDVKMKEKGDIPEGYSVSREKKERFSLILESASTNQTSMYLCASKAGGPYEQYFGPGTRLTVT.

By share of the sample, this clone is medium-sized. The chain joins TRBV6-1 to TRBJ1-4; TRBD1 might be the D (6 bases). Trimming removed 6 bases from V and 8 bases from J, with 19 bases in between. Germline CDR1 and CDR2: MNHNS and SASEGT. The CDR3 is made up of 15 amino acids. The CDR3 loop reads CASSIRDMWSEKLFF. The CDR3 DNA follows: TGTGCCAGCAGCATACGGGACATGTGGAGCGAAAAACTGTTTTTT.

This clone was recorded once. The DNA of the CDR3 is TGTGCCAGCAAACCTACCGGGACAGGGGATGGCTACACCTTC. Protein product: CASKPTGTGDGYTF. V and J are TRBV7-2 and TRBJ1-2; TRBD1 agrees at 10 bases. V lost 7 bases and J lost 6; bases outside the gene matches: 8. Looked up from germline, CDR1 is SGHTA and CDR2 is FQGNSA. This CDR3 spans 14 amino acids.

This clone occurred many times. The chain joins TRBV7-3 to TRBJ2-2; D is unresolved. The V end lost 2 bases, the J end lost 0 bases, and 10 bases lay between the germline ends. The CDR3 has 16 amino acids. Per the germline V gene, CDR1 is SGHTA and CDR2 is FQGTGA. The CDR3: CASSLSPFPNTGELFF. The CDR3 region has the DNA TGTGCCAGCAGCTTATCGCCGTTTCCGAACACCGGGGAGCTGTTTTTT.

This clone was detected many times. This chain joins TRBV6-1 and TRBJ2-1; 9 bases are shared with TRBD1. This CDR3 comprises 15 residues. Germline trimming cut 5 bases from V and 5 bases from J; bases unmatched to any gene: 7. Germline V CDR1 and CDR2: MNHNS, SASEGT. CDR3 bases: TGTGCCAGCAGTCCGGGACAGGGTGGTCACAATGAGCAGTTCTTC. Translating gives CASSPGQGGHNEQFF.

The table lists this clone with many counts. The chain couples TRBV5-1 to TRBJ2-1; D unresolved. CDR1 and CDR2 (germline): SGHRS, YFSETQ. With 5 bases removed from V and 7 bases from J, the gap between germline ends came to 19 bases. This CDR3 comprises 15 residues. The CDR3 DNA is TGCGCCAGCAGTTCATCGGTGGCGCCTGGGAATGAGCAGTTCTTC. Encoded protein: CASSSSVAPGNEQFF. Full variable domain (missing parts from reference TRBV5-1 and TRBJ2-1): KAGVTQTPRYLIKTRGQQVTLSCSPISGHRSVSWYQQTPGQGLQFLFEYFSETQRNKGNFPGRFSGRQFSNSRSEMNVSTLELGDSALYLCASSSSVAPGNEQFFGPGTRLTVL.

A few counts support this clone. This rearrangement joins TRBV30 to TRBJ1-5, with D maybe TRBD1 (5 bases). Per the germline V gene, CDR1 is GTSNPN and CDR2 is SVGIG (reference sequence). CDR3 size: 13 residues. Trimming shortened V by 0 bases and J by 6 bases, and 9 bases separated the two germline ends. CDR3 bases: TGTGCCTGGAGTGTTGGGGGGGGTCAGCCCCAGCATTTT. Residues: CAWSVGGGQPQHF.

This clone was recorded a few times. This chain connects TRBV20-1 to TRBJ1-2; 7 bases agree with TRBD1. Germline V lookup: CDR1 DFQATT, CDR2 SNEGSKA (reference sequence). The CDR3 sequence is 15 residues long. The V gene end was trimmed by 0 bases and the J gene end by 3 bases; junction bases not matched to a gene: 7. This CDR3 is CSARDRRTGDYGYTF. CDR3 in DNA: TGCAGTGCTAGAGATCGGAGAACAGGGGACTATGGCTACACCTTC.

There are many counts of this clone. The V call is TRBV11-3, the J call TRBJ2-1; D possibly matches TRBD1 or TRBD2 (6 bases each). Germline lookup yields CDR1 SGHNT and CDR2 YENEEA. The CDR3 consists of 14 residues. V lost 5 bases, J lost 9 bases, and 17 bases lay in between. The CDR3 region has the DNA TGTGCCAGCAGCCCCGGGCCGGGGGCGCTTGAGCAGTTCTTC. This gives the protein CASSPGPGALEQFF.

Comment on this clone: One end of the junction varies from germline; a read error may be responsible. The rearrangement uses TRBV6-1 and TRBJ1-6; D not resolved. Germline-derived CDR1 and CDR2 are MNHNS and SASEGT. CDR3 size: 15 residues. As DNA, the CDR3 is TGTGCCAGCAGCTCCCCGAAAGGGAGTAATTCACCGCTCCACTTT. The encoded protein is CASSSPKGSNSPLHF.